The 30 T cell receptor beta chains below come from one sample, sequenced in a study of CD8 T cells in ankylosing spondylitis. The study's findings and limits: Seemingly characteristic of ankylosing spondylitis blood was a TCR beta motif consisting of 7 or 8 highly homologous variants.

The antigens these receptors bind are not known. TCRdb reanalysed the 5' RACE reads using MiXCR and keeps one entry per CDR3 protein. The sample contains hundreds of thousands of distinct CDR3 sequences, about 24% of which appear only once. The sample was blood, either unsorted or a sorted T cell fraction (not recorded which). The source of these receptors is a male donor with ankylosing spondylitis.

The chain carries TRBV19 and TRBJ2-5, with 15 positions matching TRBD2. This CDR3 comprises 16 residues. Germline V gene data show CDR1 as LNHDA and CDR2 as SQIVND (reference sequence). With 9 bases clipped from V and 0 bases from J, the junction kept 5 bases outside the gene matches. This CDR3 reads CASSGTSGRYQETQYF. CDR3 DNA: TGTGCCAGCTCCGGGACTAGCGGGAGGTACCAAGAGACCCAGTACTTC.

The chain links TRBV12-3 or TRBV12-4 to TRBJ2-2; 14 nucleotides line up with TRBD2. The CDR3 contains 15 residues. Trimming removed 6 bases from V and 6 bases from J; junction bases left unmatched: 3. CDR3 sequence reads: CASRGGLAGAGELFF. CDR3 in DNA: TGTGCCAGCAGGGGGGGACTAGCGGGAGCCGGGGAGCTGTTTTTT.

The chain couples TRBV29-1 to TRBJ2-1; possible D gene TRBD1, 6 bases. Germline V gives CDR1 SQVTM, CDR2 ANQGSEA. This CDR3 is 14 amino acids long. Deletions cut 8 bases from V and 4 bases from J, with 18 bases between. CDR3 DNA sequence: TGCAGCTCGGCGGCAGGGGCGGTTTACAATGAGCAGTTCTTC. This codes for CSSAAGAVYNEQFF.

The rearrangement uses TRBV5-1 and TRBJ2-1, with TRBD2 identical over 10 bases. Looked up from germline, CDR1 is SGHRS and CDR2 is YFSETQ. V gave up 1 base and J gave up 7 bases; unmatched junction bases: 8. The CDR3 consists of 16 residues. In DNA form, the CDR3 reads TGCGCCAGCAGCTTGACAGGGAGCGGGAGGGCGAATGAGCAGTTCTTC. It specifies CASSLTGSGRANEQFF.

The chain carries TRBV29-1 and TRBJ1-3, with D possibly TRBD1 on 6 matching bases. The CDR3 contains 14 residues. Trimming stripped 4 bases from V and 0 bases from J, with 10 bases between. The germline gives CDR1 SQVTM, CDR2 ANQGSEA. This chain's CDR3 is CSVGDIYSGNTIYF. The DNA of the CDR3 is TGCAGCGTTGGGGACATTTACTCTGGAAACACCATATATTTT.

The chain couples TRBV7-9 to TRBJ2-2; 7 nucleotides align to TRBD1. Looked up from germline, CDR1 is SEHNR and CDR2 is FQNEAQ (reference sequence). V was pared by 5 bases and J by 6 bases, with 0 bases of the junction left unmatched. This CDR3 contains 12 residues. CDR3 protein: CASSTGAGELFF. CDR3 bases: TGTGCCAGCAGCACAGGGGCCGGGGAGCTGTTTTTT.

The chain carries TRBV7-2 and TRBJ2-7, with TRBD2 matching over 11 bases. Trimming at V came to 5 bases and at J to 2 bases, leaving 8 bases not matched to a gene. Germline CDR1 SGHTA, CDR2 FQGNSA. The CDR3 length is 16 residues. The CDR3 reads CASSAGLAGLAYEQYF. CDR3 DNA sequence: TGTGCCAGCAGCGCCGGACTAGCGGGCCTAGCCTACGAGCAGTACTTC. The whole variable domain, remainder taken from reference TRBV7-2 and TRBJ2-7, is GAGVSQSPSNKVTEKGKDVELRCDPISGHTALYWYRQSLGQGLEFLIYFQGNSAPDKSGLPSDRFSAERTGGSVSTLTIQRTQQEDSAVYLCASSAGLAGLAYEQYFGPGTRLTVT.

This clonotype was detected only a few times. The rearrangement joins TRBV11-3 to TRBJ2-7; D gene uncertain. From germline, CDR1 is SGHNT and CDR2 YENEEA. This CDR3 is 13 amino acids long. V lost 3 bases and J 7 bases, leaving 13 bases between the germline ends. The CDR3: CASSFTGLGEQYV. The CDR3 nucleotides are TGTGCCAGCAGCTTTACGGGCTTGGGGGAGCAGTACGTC.

J is TRBJ1-3 and V is TRBV10-3; D is possibly TRBD1 (5 bases). V was clipped by 3 bases and J by 0 bases, with 9 bases between them. Germline CDR1 and CDR2: ENHRY and SYGVKD. The CDR3 has 15 amino acids. CDR3 protein: CAISESGTSGNTIYF. CDR3 DNA sequence: TGTGCCATCAGTGAATCCGGGACCTCTGGAAACACCATATATTTT.

The chain combines TRBV7-6 with TRBJ2-7; 8 nucleotides line up with TRBD2. CDR1 and CDR2 (germline): SGHVS, FNYEAQ. Trimming removed 3 bases from V and 0 bases from J; junction bases left unmatched: 4. The CDR3 totals 15 residues. In DNA form, the CDR3 reads TGTGCCAGCAGCTTGGGACTAGGGGACTCCTACGAGCAGTACTTC. It is translated as CASSLGLGDSYEQYF.

This rearrangement joins TRBV9 to TRBJ1-1, with unresolved D. Germline CDR1 is SGDLS and CDR2 is YYNGEE. Trimming took off 0 bases at V and 4 bases at J, with 13 bases between the two ends. The CDR3 has 15 amino acids. The chain's CDR3 is CASSVALKPPTEAFF. CDR3 coding DNA: TGTGCCAGCAGCGTAGCGCTCAAGCCCCCCACTGAAGCTTTCTTT.

This chain joins TRBV20-1 and TRBJ1-5; D is perhaps TRBD1 (5 bases). V lost 1 base and J lost 7, with 17 bases in between. The CDR3 loop spans 15 amino acids. Germline loops: CDR1 DFQATT, CDR2 SNEGSKA (reference sequence). The chain's CDR3 is CSARVGGSGGQPQHF. The CDR3 bases are TGCAGTGCTAGAGTTGGTGGGTCGGGGGGACAGCCCCAGCATTTT.

The genes are TRBV2 and TRBJ1-2; D is unclear. This CDR3 has 14 residues. Germline CDR1 is SNHLY and CDR2 is FYNNEI. V was pared by 6 bases and J by 4 bases, with 15 bases between. This CDR3 reads CASSVTGNFYGYTF. CDR3 DNA sequence: TGTGCCAGCAGCGTGACGGGGAACTTCTATGGCTACACCTTC.

This clonotype came up a few times. This chain connects TRBV5-1 to TRBJ2-4; 7 bases align to TRBD2. The junction had 5 bases not matched to a gene; V was cut back by 5 bases and J by 9 bases. Germline CDR1 is SGHRS and CDR2 is YFSETQ. The CDR3 spans 12 residues. The CDR3 DNA follows: TGCGCCAGCAGGTCTACGGGGGGCATTCAGTACTTC. This sequence encodes CASRSTGGIQYF.

The chain combines TRBV2 with TRBJ2-7; no firm D call. V lost 1 base, J lost 7 bases, and 8 bases lay in between. The CDR3 is 12 amino acids. Germline CDR1 reads SNHLY; CDR2 reads FYNNEI. The CDR3 nucleotides are TGTGCCAGCAGTGAAGAGTTAAGTGAGCAGTACTTC. Protein sequence: CASSEELSEQYF.

In its sample, this clonotype was seen a few times. The chain carries TRBV4-1 and TRBJ2-3; no clear D gene. Trimming took off 4 bases at V and 2 bases at J, with 10 bases between the two ends. The CDR3 contains 14 residues. Germline assignment: CDR1 MGHRA and CDR2 YSYEKL. The CDR3 DNA reads as TGCGCCAGCAGCCTCGCCCCGGCCACAGATACGCAGTATTTT. Protein sequence: CASSLAPATDTQYF.

Only a few counts were recorded for this clonotype. The CDR3 DNA reads as TGCAGTGCCCTCAGACAGGGTACAAAGACCCAGTACTTC. Its translation: CSALRQGTKTQYF. The chain links TRBV20-1 to TRBJ2-5; TRBD1 matches 7 bases. V lost 6 bases, J lost 6 bases, and 10 bases stayed unmatched. The CDR3 runs 13 residues. Germline assignment: CDR1 DFQATT and CDR2 SNEGSKA (reference sequence).

In this sample, this clonotype turned up a few times. The rearrangement links TRBV5-1 to TRBJ2-1; D is unclear. The CDR3 has 12 residues. Trimming removed 4 bases at V and 8 bases at J, with 10 bases between. Germline V gene lookup returns CDR1 SGHRS and CDR2 YFSETQ. The CDR3 region has the DNA TGCGCCAGCAGCGACGTTGGGGATGAGCAGTTCTTC. This encodes CASSDVGDEQFF.

This clonotype was seen more than once but under ten times. The V call is TRBV12-3 or TRBV12-4, the J call TRBJ2-1; 15 nucleotides line up with TRBD2. The V gene end was trimmed by 9 bases and the J gene end by 3 bases; junction bases not matched to a gene: 9. The CDR3 has 17 amino acids. The CDR3 nucleotides are TGTGCCAGTTCGGGACTAGCGGGAGGTCCGGTCTACAATGAGCAGTTCTTC. Translation gives CASSGLAGGPVYNEQFF.

In its sample, this clonotype was seen a few times. This chain uses TRBV5-5 with TRBJ2-1; D call uncertain. The length of the CDR3 is 15 residues. CDR1 and CDR2 (germline): SGHKS, YYEKEE (reference sequence). Trimming cost V 4 bases and J 4 bases, with 15 bases left between them. This CDR3 is CASSPVRNPYNEQFF. For the CDR3, the DNA is TGTGCCAGCAGCCCCGTGCGGAACCCATACAATGAGCAGTTCTTC.

The chain joins TRBV11-2 to TRBJ2-3; perhaps TRBD1 as D (7 bases). The CDR3 has 15 residues. The V and J ends lost 3 bases and 0 bases respectively, with 10 bases between them. Germline CDR1 is SGHAT and CDR2 is FQNNGV. CDR3 loop: CASSLRGQSTDTQYF. The DNA of the CDR3 is TGTGCCAGCAGCTTGCGGGGACAGAGCACAGATACGCAGTATTTT.

This clonotype was seen only a few times. The genes are TRBV6-2 or TRBV6-3 and TRBJ2-1; D unclear. CDR1 MNHEY and CDR2 SVGEGT come from the germline V gene. The CDR3 is 13 amino acids. V was clipped by 6 bases and J by 8 bases, with 14 bases between them. The CDR3 region is CASRKSSADEQFF. CDR3 DNA: TGTGCCAGCAGGAAATCTAGTGCCGATGAGCAGTTCTTC.

The rearrangement links TRBV3-1 to TRBJ2-1, with TRBD1 as a possible D gene (5 bases). From germline, CDR1 is LGHDT and CDR2 YNNKEL (reference sequence). This CDR3 contains 13 residues. V gave up 3 bases and J gave up 5 bases, with 8 bases separating them. DNA of the CDR3: TGTGCCAGCAGCCAGGGGCCAAACAATGAGCAGTTCTTC. Protein product: CASSQGPNNEQFF.

The V and J genes are TRBV6-2 or TRBV6-3 and TRBJ2-1; 8 nucleotides match TRBD2. Germline CDR1 MNHEY, CDR2 SVGEGT. After removal of 6 bases from V and 3 bases from J, the junction contained 4 bases not matched to a gene. The CDR3 sequence is 14 residues long. The DNA of the CDR3 is TGTGCCAGCAGGTGGGGGACTAGCTACAATGAGCAGTTCTTC. This encodes CASRWGTSYNEQFF.

The CDR3 spells CATSRLSGGDYYGYTF. The CDR3 DNA is TGTGCCACCAGCAGGCTCTCCGGGGGGGATTACTATGGCTACACCTTC. The J gene is TRBJ1-2, the V gene TRBV15; a weak D match, TRBD1 (5 bases). V was clipped by 3 bases and J by 3 bases, with 17 bases between them. The V gene's germline CDR1 is LNHNV and CDR2 YYDKDF (reference sequence). The CDR3 totals 16 residues.

The chain employs TRBV20-1 and TRBJ2-1, with 10 bases that match TRBD2. V trimming: 8 bases; J trimming: 6 bases; junction bases outside the gene matches: 7. Germline values: CDR1 DFQATT, CDR2 SNEGSKA (reference sequence). The CDR3 spans 13 residues. The CDR3, as DNA: TGCAGTCTTCTAGCGGGAGTAGGCAATGAGCAGTTCTTC. Its protein product is CSLLAGVGNEQFF.

Only a few counts were recorded for this clonotype. The genes are TRBV18 and TRBJ2-7, with unresolved D. The V end lost 3 bases, the J end lost 3 bases, and 9 bases lay between the germline ends. Looked up from germline, CDR1 is KGHSH and CDR2 is LQKENI. This CDR3 contains 13 residues. The CDR3 here is CASSPYNNYEQYF. CDR3 in DNA: TGTGCCAGCTCACCCTATAACAACTACGAGCAGTACTTC.

This clonotype was seen ten or more times. The chain is built from TRBV3-1 and TRBJ2-2, with a weak D call TRBD2 (5 bases). Germline V lookup: CDR1 LGHDT, CDR2 YNNKEL (reference sequence). The CDR3 is 15 residues long. Deletions cut 1 base from V and 5 bases from J, with 11 bases between. CDR3 nucleotides: TGTGCCAGCAGCCAAGCGAGGGTGGGAACCGGGGAGCTGTTTTTT. Its translation is CASSQARVGTGELFF.

This clonotype was detected only a few times. This chain connects TRBV12-3 or TRBV12-4 to TRBJ1-2; D may be TRBD1 (6 bases). V was clipped by 5 bases and J by 5 bases, with 12 bases between them. The CDR3 runs to 13 residues. The CDR3 DNA sequence: TGTGCCAGCAGTCCCAGGACAGAGTATGGCTACACCTTC. It yields the protein CASSPRTEYGYTF.

This clonotype has more than one count but fewer than ten. The chain is built from TRBV12-3 or TRBV12-4 and TRBJ2-1, with D maybe TRBD2 (5 bases). V was cut by 5 bases and J by 7 bases, with 18 bases left in between. The CDR3 runs 15 residues. The CDR3 spells CASSHGLNPGNEQFF. DNA for the CDR3: TGTGCCAGCAGTCACGGACTCAACCCTGGGAATGAGCAGTTCTTC.